The 23 T cell receptor beta chains presented below share a single source sample, sequenced in a study of T cell changes during pregnancy in multiple sclerosis. Produced via immunoSEQ multiplex PCR; TCRdb's table is partial and in-frame only. Of about 57,000 clones in the sample, roughly 92% were seen once. The sequenced sample was CD4+ T cells from peripheral blood mononuclear cells, obtained before pregnancy. The receptors stem from a female donor with multiple sclerosis, enrolled in a pregnancy study.

The chain uses TRBV5-1 and TRBJ2-3, with D unclear. This CDR3 spans 14 amino acids. V shed 0 bases and J shed 4 bases, with 9 bases lying between them. Germline V gives CDR1 SGHRS, CDR2 YFSETQ. The CDR3 spells CASSLGSGADTQYF. The CDR3 region has the DNA TGCGCCAGCAGCTTGGGGTCCGGTGCAGATACGCAGTATTTT.

This chain joins TRBV6-1 and TRBJ1-1; TRBD1 is a possible D gene (5 bases). The germline V gene has CDR1 MNHNS and CDR2 SASEGT. The CDR3 is made up of 11 amino acids. The CDR3 DNA reads as TGTGTGGGGGGTGTGAACACTGAAGCTTTCTTT. Protein product: CVGGVNTEAFF.

V is TRBV4-2 and J is TRBJ2-7, with 7 bases fitting TRBD2. Trimming at V came to 0 bases and at J to 2 bases, leaving 4 bases not matched to a gene. The CDR3 is 15 residues long. CDR1 LGHNA and CDR2 YNFKEQ come from the germline V gene. The CDR3 region has the DNA TGTGCCAGCAGCCAAGATTATCGGGGGGCCTACGAGCAGTACTTC. It translates to CASSQDYRGAYEQYF.

The chain links TRBV5-4 to TRBJ2-5; 7 nucleotides line up with TRBD1. There are 14 residues in the CDR3. CDR1 is SGHNT and CDR2 is YYREEE in the germline V gene (reference sequence). V trimming: 3 bases; J trimming: 1 base; junction bases outside the gene matches: 3. This chain's CDR3 is CASSSGTAQETQYF. For the CDR3, the DNA is TGTGCCAGCAGCTCCGGGACAGCCCAAGAGACCCAGTACTTC.

This rearrangement joins TRBV6-1 to TRBJ1-1; 9 nucleotides match TRBD1. In germline, CDR1 is MNHNS, CDR2 SASEGT. The CDR3 has 15 amino acids. V was pared by 4 bases and J by 5 bases, with 8 bases of the junction left unmatched. The DNA of the CDR3 is TGTGCCAGCAGTGCCCCGACAGGGGGAGGGACTGAAGCTTTCTTT. Protein product: CASSAPTGGGTEAFF.

The chain is built from TRBV11-2 and TRBJ2-5; 10 nucleotides line up with TRBD2. V dropped 0 bases and J dropped 2; count of bases not matched to a gene: 3. CDR1 is SGHAT and CDR2 is FQNNGV in the germline V gene. CDR3 length: 16 amino acids. This chain's CDR3 is CASSLDPGLAQETQYF. DNA for the CDR3: TGTGCCAGCAGCTTAGATCCGGGACTAGCGCAAGAGACCCAGTACTTC.

The chain employs TRBV7-4 and TRBJ2-5; unclear D gene. Trimming shortened V by 3 bases and J by 2 bases, and 7 bases separated the two germline ends. The CDR3 consists of 13 residues. Germline values: CDR1 SGHVT, CDR2 SQSDAQ. CDR3 sequence (DNA): TGTGCCAGCAGCTTCCCCCAGCAAGAGACCCAGTACTTC. Amino acids: CASSFPQQETQYF. The full variable domain, completed using reference TRBV7-4 and TRBJ2-5, is GAGVSQSPRYKVAKRGRDVALRCDSISGHVTLYWYRQTLGQGSEVLTYSQSDAQRDKSGRPSGRFSAERPERSVSTLKIQRTEQGDSAVYLCASSFPQQETQYFGPGTRLLVL.

The rearrangement links TRBV6-1 to TRBJ2-7; the match to TRBD2 covers 9 bases. The germline V gene encodes CDR1 MNHNS and CDR2 SASEGT. This CDR3 comprises 12 residues. With 4 bases clipped from V and 9 bases from J, the junction kept 4 bases outside the gene matches. The DNA of the CDR3 is TGTGCCAGCAGTGGCGCGGGAGGGGGGCAGTACTTC. It translates to CASSGAGGGQYF.

The genes are TRBV4-1 and TRBJ1-1; 8 nucleotides align to TRBD1. V trimming: 1 base; J trimming: 6 bases; junction bases outside the gene matches: 4. Germline values: CDR1 MGHRA, CDR2 YSYEKL. The CDR3 runs 14 residues. DNA of the CDR3: TGCGCCAGCAGCCAAGTTAACAGGGGGGCTGAAGCTTTCTTT. Its protein product is CASSQVNRGAEAFF.

J is TRBJ2-7 and V is TRBV6-6, with 7 bases aligning to TRBD1. Germline trimming cut 2 bases from V and 5 bases from J; bases unmatched to any gene: 6. The CDR3 is 14 amino acids. From germline, CDR1 is MNHNY and CDR2 SVGAGI (reference sequence). The CDR3 sequence: CASSYVGQSNEQYF. In DNA, the CDR3 is TGTGCCAGCAGTTACGTGGGACAGTCAAACGAGCAGTACTTC.

The rearrangement links TRBV2 to TRBJ2-3; TRBD1 might be the D (5 bases). Germline lookup yields CDR1 SNHLY and CDR2 FYNNEI. V lost 6 bases to trimming and J lost 5 bases, with 12 bases between them. The CDR3 is made up of 13 amino acids. CDR3 DNA: TGTGCCAGCAGAGAACCAGGGCGAGATACGCAGTATTTT. Its protein is CASREPGRDTQYF.

The chain employs TRBV5-5 and TRBJ2-1; 14 bases agree with TRBD2. V shed 0 bases, J shed 5 bases, and the junction held 13 bases outside the gene matches. This CDR3 is 20 amino acids long. Per germline, CDR1 SGHKS and CDR2 YYEKEE (reference sequence). The CDR3 DNA reads TGTGCCAGCAGCTTGGCTACACAGAGACTAGCGGGAGGGACAGACAATGAGCAGTTCTTC. Protein: CASSLATQRLAGGTDNEQFF.

The chain couples TRBV30 to TRBJ2-2; 8 positions match TRBD1. The CDR3 totals 15 residues. Trimming at V came to 6 bases and at J to 7 bases, leaving 13 bases not matched to a gene. Looked up from germline, CDR1 is GTSNPN and CDR2 is SVGIG (reference sequence). In nucleotides, the CDR3 is TGTGCCTGTATTCCCAGGGGGCGTGTTGGCGGGGAGCTGTTTTTT. Encoded protein: CACIPRGRVGGELFF.

The J gene is TRBJ2-3, the V gene TRBV18; 7 bases fit TRBD1. Trimming at V came to 0 bases and at J to 0 bases, leaving 9 bases not matched to a gene. Per the germline V gene, CDR1 is KGHSH and CDR2 is LQKENI. The CDR3 length is 18 residues. The CDR3 DNA is TGTGCCAGCTCACCACCTTGGGACAGCGCCGCTAGCACAGATACGCAGTATTTT. It encodes CASSPPWDSAASTDTQYF. Together with reference TRBV18 and TRBJ2-3, the CDR3 gives the full variable domain: NAGVMQNPRHLVRRRGQEARLRCSPMKGHSHVYWYRQLPEEGLKFMVYLQKENIIDESGMPKERFSAEFPKEGPSILRIQQVVRGDSAAYFCASSPPWDSAASTDTQYFGPGTRLTVL.

The chain couples TRBV29-1 to TRBJ1-1; D possibly corresponds to TRBD1 (6 bases). Trimming took off 6 bases at V and 0 bases at J, with 14 bases between the two ends. This CDR3 is built from 14 residues. The germline V gene encodes CDR1 SQVTM and CDR2 ANQGSEA. The CDR3 DNA reads as TGCAGCGTCCGAGGGGCAGGGGTGAACACTGAAGCTTTCTTT. This codes for CSVRGAGVNTEAFF. The entire variable domain, with the rest obtained from reference TRBV29-1 and TRBJ1-1, is as follows: SAVISQKPSRDICQRGTSLTIQCQVDSQVTMMFWYRQQPGQSLTLIATANQGSEATYESGFVIDKFPISRPNLTFSTLTVSNMSPEDSSIYLCSVRGAGVNTEAFFGQGTRLTVV.

This clone has more than one count but fewer than ten. The chain uses TRBV18 and TRBJ1-2; D gene unclear. V was clipped by 0 bases and J by 4 bases, with 12 bases between them. The CDR3 has 15 amino acids. The germline CDR1 and CDR2 sequences are KGHSH and LQKENI. CDR3 loop: CASSPPGYESYGYTF. In DNA form, the CDR3 reads TGTGCCAGCTCACCACCCGGGTATGAAAGCTATGGCTACACCTTC.

V and J are TRBV5-5 and TRBJ1-2, with a tentative D call TRBD1 (5 bases). This CDR3 is 16 amino acids long. Trimming took 4 bases from V and 3 from J, leaving 19 bases between them. CDR1 is SGHKS and CDR2 is YYEKEE in the germline V gene (reference sequence). CDR3 amino acids: CASSGTTGRGDYGYTF. The DNA for the CDR3 is TGTGCCAGCAGCGGAACCACAGGACGCGGGGACTATGGCTACACCTTC.

This chain links TRBV5-1 with TRBJ2-6, with TRBD2 matching over 13 bases. The germline V gene has CDR1 SGHRS and CDR2 YFSETQ. The CDR3 runs 17 residues. J was trimmed by 1 base and V by 3 bases; bases with no gene match: 1. The CDR3 bases are TGCGCCAGCAGCTCGGGACTAGCGGGATCTGGGGCCAACGTCCTGACTTTC. Its translation is CASSSGLAGSGANVLTF.

The chain links TRBV5-4 to TRBJ2-1; TRBD1 matches 8 bases. Germline V lookup: CDR1 SGHNT, CDR2 YYREEE (reference sequence). V gave up 4 bases and J gave up 5 bases; unmatched junction bases: 2. This CDR3 is 13 amino acids long. This chain's CDR3 is CASSPDRDNEQFF. The CDR3 nucleotides are TGTGCCAGCAGCCCGGACAGGGACAATGAGCAGTTCTTC. The full variable domain, with the rest looked up from reference TRBV5-4 and TRBJ2-1, is ETGVTQSPTHLIKTRGQQVTLRCSSQSGHNTVSWYQQALGQGPQFIFQYYREEENGRGNFPPRFSGLQFPNYSSELNVNALELDDSALYLCASSPDRDNEQFFGPGTRLTVL.

This clone was observed once. CDR3 residues: CASSFSRGLSEKLFF. CDR3 DNA: TGTGCCAGCAGCTTCTCCAGGGGGTTGAGTGAAAAACTGTTTTTT. This rearrangement joins TRBV7-9 to TRBJ1-4; TRBD1 aligns across 7 bases. The CDR3 length is 15 residues. Trimming at V came to 3 bases and at J to 7 bases, leaving 8 bases not matched to a gene. The V gene's germline CDR1 is SEHNR and CDR2 FQNEAQ (reference sequence).

The chain employs TRBV19 and TRBJ1-5, with 7 bases lining up with TRBD1. The V gene's germline CDR1 is LNHDA and CDR2 SQIVND (reference sequence). V was clipped by 5 bases and J by 4 bases; unmatched bases: 11. The CDR3 is made up of 16 amino acids. The CDR3 region has the DNA TGTGCCAGTAGTTTAGTGACAGGGCGTTTAAATCAGCCCCAGCATTTT. Translation: CASSLVTGRLNQPQHF. The variable domain in full, completed from reference TRBV19 and TRBJ1-5, reads DGGITQSPKYLFRKEGQNVTLSCEQNLNHDAMYWYRQDPGQGLRLIYYSQIVNDFQKGDIAEGYSVSREKKESFPLTVTSAQKNPTAFYLCASSLVTGRLNQPQHFGDGTRLSIL.

V is TRBV7-8 and J is TRBJ1-1; D unclear. This CDR3 spans 15 amino acids. Germline lookup yields CDR1 SGHVS and CDR2 FQNEAQ. V was trimmed by 2 bases and J by 0 bases, leaving 10 bases between them. The CDR3 DNA sequence: TGTGCCAGCAGCTTAATAGCCACCATGAACACTGAAGCTTTCTTT. Translation gives CASSLIATMNTEAFF.

V gene TRBV5-4 combines with J gene TRBJ2-2; 9 bases fit TRBD2. From germline, CDR1 is SGHNT and CDR2 YYREEE (reference sequence). This CDR3 comprises 15 residues. Trimming at V came to 0 bases and at J to 6 bases, leaving 3 bases not matched to a gene. CDR3 region: CASSLASSGAGELFF. CDR3 nucleotide sequence: TGTGCCAGCAGCTTGGCCTCTAGCGGGGCCGGGGAGCTGTTTTTT.